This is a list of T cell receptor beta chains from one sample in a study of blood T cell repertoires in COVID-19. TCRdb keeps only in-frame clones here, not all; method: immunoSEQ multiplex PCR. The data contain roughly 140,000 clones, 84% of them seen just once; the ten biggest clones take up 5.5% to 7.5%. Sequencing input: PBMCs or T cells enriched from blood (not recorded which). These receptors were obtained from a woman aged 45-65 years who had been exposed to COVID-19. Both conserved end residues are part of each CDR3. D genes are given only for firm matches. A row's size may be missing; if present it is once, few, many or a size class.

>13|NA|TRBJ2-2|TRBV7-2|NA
TGTGCCAGCAGACTCAGGGGCACCGGGGAGCTGTTTTTT
CASRLRGTGELFF
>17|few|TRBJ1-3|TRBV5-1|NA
TGCGCCAGCAGCTTGGTTGGGTTAGACTTCTCTGGAAACACCATATATTTT
CASSLVGLDFSGNTIYF
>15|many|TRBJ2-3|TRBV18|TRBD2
TGTGCCAGCTCCCATCGAAGCGGGGCCACAGATACGCAGTATTTT
CASSHRSGATDTQYF
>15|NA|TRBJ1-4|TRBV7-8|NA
TGTGCCAGCAGCAGGATGACAACCGCGGGTGAAAAACTGTTTTTT
CASSRMTTAGEKLFF
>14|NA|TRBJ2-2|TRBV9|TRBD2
TGTGCCAGCAGCGGGACTAGCGGGACCGGGGAGCTGTTTTTT
CASSGTSGTGELFF
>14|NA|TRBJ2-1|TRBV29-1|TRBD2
TGCAGCGGCCTACTAGCGGGGCAATACAATGAGCAGTTCTTC
CSGLLAGQYNEQFF
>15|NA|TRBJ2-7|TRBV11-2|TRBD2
TGTGCCAGCAGCCGAGGGGTAGCGGGAGGCTACGAGCAGTACTTC
CASSRGVAGGYEQYF
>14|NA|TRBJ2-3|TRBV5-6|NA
TGTGCCAGCAGCTTCCTGGCTCAATGGGATACGCAGTATTTT
CASSFLAQWDTQYF
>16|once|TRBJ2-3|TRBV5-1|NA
TGCGCCAGCAGCTTGGGGGCTAGCCCTAGCACAGATACGCAGTATTTT
CASSLGASPSTDTQYF
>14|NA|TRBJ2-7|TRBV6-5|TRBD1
TGTGCCAGCAGGGGGACAGGGAGGGTCTACGAGCAGTACTTC
CASRGTGRVYEQYF
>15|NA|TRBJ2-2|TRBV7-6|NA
TGTGCCAGCAGCTTAGGGGGCGGCGGTGGCGGGGAGCTGTTTTTT
CASSLGGGGGGELFF
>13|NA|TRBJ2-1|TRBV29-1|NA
TGCAGCGGAGGGACAAAGACCTACAATGAGCAGTTCTTC
CSGGTKTYNEQFF
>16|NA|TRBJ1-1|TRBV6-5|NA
TGTGCCAGCAGTTACTCGACCGACAGGATGAACACTGAAGCTTTCTTT
CASSYSTDRMNTEAFF
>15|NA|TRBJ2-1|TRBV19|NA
TGTGCCAGTAGTATCAAACAGCGGGTCCTCGATGAGCAGTTCTTC
CASSIKQRVLDEQFF
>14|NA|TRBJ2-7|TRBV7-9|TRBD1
TGTGCCAGCAGCTCGGGACAGGGTTCCTACGAGCAGTACTTC
CASSSGQGSYEQYF
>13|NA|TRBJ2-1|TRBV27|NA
TGTGCCAGCAGCCTTAATTCCTACAATGAGCAGTTCTTC
CASSLNSYNEQFF